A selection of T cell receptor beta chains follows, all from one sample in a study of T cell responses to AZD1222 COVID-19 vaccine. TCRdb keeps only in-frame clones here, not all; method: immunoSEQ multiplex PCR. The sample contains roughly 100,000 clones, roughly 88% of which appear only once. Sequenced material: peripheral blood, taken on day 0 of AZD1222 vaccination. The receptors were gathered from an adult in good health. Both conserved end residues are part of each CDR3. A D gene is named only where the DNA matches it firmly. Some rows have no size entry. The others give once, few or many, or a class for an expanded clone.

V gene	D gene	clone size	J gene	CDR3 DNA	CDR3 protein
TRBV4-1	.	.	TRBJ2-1	TGCGCCAGCAGCCAAGGGCGAAGCTCCTACAATGAGCAGTTCTTC	CASSQGRSSYNEQFF
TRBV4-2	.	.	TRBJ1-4	TGTGCCAGCAGCCAAGATATCCCTGCAACTAATGAAAAACTGTTTTTT	CASSQDIPATNEKLFF
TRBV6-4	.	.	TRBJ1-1	TGTGCCAGCCAAACCAATTGGACTGAAGCTTTCTTT	CASQTNWTEAFF
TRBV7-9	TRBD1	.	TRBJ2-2	TGTGCCAGCAGACGACAGGGGGTGAACACCGGGGAGCTGTTTTTT	CASRRQGVNTGELFF
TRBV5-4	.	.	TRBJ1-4	TGTGCCAGCAGCCCGTGGGGGGAAGGAGAAAAACTGTTTTTT	CASSPWGEGEKLFF
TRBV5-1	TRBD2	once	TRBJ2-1	TGCGCCAGCAGCGCCAGTAGCGGGGGGGCTTGGTATGAGCAGTTCTTC	CASSASSGGAWYEQFF
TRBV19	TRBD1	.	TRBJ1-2	TGTGCCAGTAGTATATTCGGGACAGGGCGAAATGGCTACACCTTC	CASSIFGTGRNGYTF
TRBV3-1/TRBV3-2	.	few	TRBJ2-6	TGTGCCAGCAGCCCGAACCTGGGTGTGGCCAACGTCCTGACTTTC	CASSPNLGVANVLTF
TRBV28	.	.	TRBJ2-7	TGTGCCAGCAGTTTATTCGGAGGGGCGGGGGAGCAGTACTTC	CASSLFGGAGEQYF
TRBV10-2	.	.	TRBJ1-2	TGCGCCAGCAGTGAGTCTGGGGGCGCAAACTATGGCTACACCTTC	CASSESGGANYGYTF
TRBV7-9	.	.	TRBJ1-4	TGTGCCAGCAGCTTCGTCCTAGGAGAGCTGGCAACTAATGAAAAACTGTTTTTT	CASSFVLGELATNEKLFF
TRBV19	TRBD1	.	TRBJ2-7	TGTGCCAGTAGTGAACGGGACAGGGTGATCGAGCAGTACTTC	CASSERDRVIEQYF
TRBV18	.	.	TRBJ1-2	TGTGCCAGCTCACCAGGGAATGACTATGGCTACACCTTC	CASSPGNDYGYTF
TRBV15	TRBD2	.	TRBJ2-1	TGTGCCACCTACTCCGGACTAGCGGGACGTGAGCAGTTCTTC	CATYSGLAGREQFF
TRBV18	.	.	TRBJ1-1	TGTGCCAGCTCACAGGGCCTCAACACTGAAGCTTTCTTT	CASSQGLNTEAFF
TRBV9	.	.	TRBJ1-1	TGTGCCAGCAGCGTATTGGCGGTGAACACTGAAGCTTTCTTT	CASSVLAVNTEAFF
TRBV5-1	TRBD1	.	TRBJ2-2	TGCGCCAGCGGACCGGGACAGGAGAACACCGGGGAGCTGTTTTTT	CASGPGQENTGELFF
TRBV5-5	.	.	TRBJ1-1	TGTGCCAGCAGCTTCCTCAGGTTATCGACTGAAGCTTTCTTT	CASSFLRLSTEAFF
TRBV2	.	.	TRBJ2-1	TGTGCCAGCAAGGCGGACGGCGGATGGAATGAGCAGTTCTTC	CASKADGGWNEQFF
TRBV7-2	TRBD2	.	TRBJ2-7	TGTGCCAGCAGCTCACTCGGGGGGGCCTTACGGAGCGAGCAGTACTTC	CASSSLGGALRSEQYF
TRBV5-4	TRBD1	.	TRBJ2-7	TGTGCCAGCAGCAGCAGACAGGGGGTAAGCGAGCAGTACTTC	CASSSRQGVSEQYF
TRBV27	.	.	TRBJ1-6	TGTGCCAGCAGTATAAGCAGGGATAATTCACCCCTCCACTTT	CASSISRDNSPLHF
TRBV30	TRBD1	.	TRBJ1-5	TGTGCCTGGGGGACAGTTTATAGCAATCAGCCCCAGCATTTT	CAWGTVYSNQPQHF
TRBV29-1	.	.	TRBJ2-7	TGCAGCGTTTGGGACGGGGCGTCCTACGAGCAGTACTTC	CSVWDGASYEQYF
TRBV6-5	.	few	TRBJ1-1	TGTGCCAGCAGCCCAGGGCTAGGAGGTGAAGCTTTCTTT	CASSPGLGGEAFF
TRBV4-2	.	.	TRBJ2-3	TGTGCCAGCAGCCAAGAAACGGGGTCAGATACGCAGTATTTT	CASSQETGSDTQYF
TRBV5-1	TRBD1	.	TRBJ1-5	TGCGCCAGCAGCGGAGGGGGCTGGGGTCAGCCCCAGCATTTT	CASSGGGWGQPQHF
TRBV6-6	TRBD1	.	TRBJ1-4	TGTGCCAGCAGTCCCTCCGGGACAGAAGGGACAACTAATGAAAAACTGTTTTTT	CASSPSGTEGTTNEKLFF
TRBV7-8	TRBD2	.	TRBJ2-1	TGTGCCAGCAGCTTGCGATTATCCGGGACTAGCGGGGACTACAATGAGCAGTTCTTC	CASSLRLSGTSGDYNEQFF
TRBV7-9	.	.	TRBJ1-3	TGTGCCAGCAGCTTAGCAGTCGGCCTAGGCTCTGGAAACACCATATATTTT	CASSLAVGLGSGNTIYF
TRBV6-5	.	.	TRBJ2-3	TGTGCCAGCAGCACCGGGGGAAGCACAGATACGCAGTATTTT	CASSTGGSTDTQYF
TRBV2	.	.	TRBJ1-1	TGTGCCAGCAGTGTTGGTCAGGTCACTGAAGCTTTCTTT	CASSVGQVTEAFF
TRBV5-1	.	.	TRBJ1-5	TGCGCCAGCAGCTTGGACAGCGCCAATCAGCCCCAGCATTTT	CASSLDSANQPQHF